This is a list of T cell receptor beta chains from one sample in a study of resident and recirculating memory T cells in vitiligo. The assay was immunoSEQ multiplex PCR, and TCRdb's table has in-frame clones only and misses some. The table has roughly 80,000 clones, 92% seen once; the top ten hold more than 5%. The material sequenced was blood. These TCRs come from a male donor with vitiligo. Both conserved end residues are part of each CDR3. Each record gives: clone size, J gene, V gene, D gene, CDR3 protein, CDR3 DNA. A D gene is named only where the DNA matches it firmly. Some rows mark clone size as missing; the rest say once, few, many or name a class of expanded clone.

. | TRBJ2-7 | TRBV2 | . | CAVSAGPGGPGSREQYF | TGTGCCGTTAGTGCTGGACCGGGCGGCCCGGGGTCGAGGGAGCAGTACTTC
. | TRBJ2-7 | TRBV27 | . | CASSLGPTYEQYF | TGTGCCAGCAGTTTAGGGCCGACCTACGAGCAGTACTTC
. | TRBJ2-2 | TRBV4-3 | . | CASSPHGGTLNTGELFF | TGCGCCAGCAGCCCTCATGGGGGGACTTTGAACACCGGGGAGCTGTTTTTT
. | TRBJ2-1 | TRBV21-1 | . | CASSTESSGYNEQFF | TGTGCCAGCAGCACGGAGTCTAGCGGCTACAATGAGCAGTTCTTC
. | TRBJ2-7 | TRBV5-6 | TRBD2 | CASSLIASGRLYF | TGTGCCAGCAGCTTGATTGCTAGCGGGAGGCTGTACTTC
. | TRBJ2-3 | TRBV28 | . | CASSPASQTQYF | TGTGCCAGCAGTCCAGCTAGTCAGACGCAGTATTTT
once | TRBJ2-1 | TRBV4-1 | TRBD1 | CASSPDRRTGSSYNEQFF | TGCGCCAGCAGCCCCGACCGCCGGACAGGAAGCTCCTACAATGAGCAGTTCTTC
. | TRBJ1-1 | TRBV4-2 | TRBD1 | CASRLSLTGGEAFF | TGTGCCAGCAGACTCTCCTTAACAGGGGGAGAGGCTTTCTTT
. | TRBJ2-7 | TRBV23-1 | . | CASSPILGQQGGSYEQYF | TGCGCCAGCAGTCCTATCCTTGGACAGCAGGGGGGCTCCTACGAGCAGTACTTC
. | TRBJ2-1 | TRBV7-6 | . | CASSFADSYNEQFF | TGTGCCAGCAGCTTTGCGGACTCCTACAATGAGCAGTTCTTC
. | TRBJ1-3 | TRBV5-1 | . | CASSLTGTSSGNTIYF | TGCGCCAGCAGCTTGACAGGGACTAGCTCTGGAAACACCATATATTTT
. | TRBJ2-5 | TRBV27 | TRBD2 | CASSLFASGRGETQYF | TGTGCCAGCAGTTTGTTTGCTAGCGGGAGAGGGGAGACCCAGTACTTC
few | TRBJ1-1 | TRBV5-1 | TRBD1 | CASSLGQGAVNTEAFF | TGCGCCAGCAGCTTAGGACAGGGGGCTGTGAACACTGAAGCTTTCTTT
many | TRBJ2-7 | TRBV27 | TRBD2 | CASSYRGGGGEQYF | TGTGCCAGCAGTTACCGCGGGGGGGGCGGCGAGCAGTACTTC
. | TRBJ2-5 | TRBV27 | TRBD2 | CASSLAGGPQETQYF | TGTGCCAGCAGTCTAGCGGGAGGCCCTCAAGAGACCCAGTACTTC
. | TRBJ2-1 | TRBV27 | . | CASSRRGVDEQFF | TGTGCCAGCAGCCGCAGGGGGGTCGATGAGCAGTTCTTC
. | TRBJ1-5 | TRBV21-1 | . | CASSGKGQFFNQPQHF | TGTGCCAGCAGCGGTAAGGGACAGTTTTTTAATCAGCCCCAGCATTTT
. | TRBJ1-2 | TRBV11-3 | . | CASSSTGGYGYTF | TGTGCCAGCAGCTCGACAGGAGGCTATGGCTACACCTTC
. | TRBJ2-7 | TRBV11-2 | . | CASSPLANYEQYF | TGTGCCAGCAGCCCCTTGGCAAACTACGAGCAGTACTTC
. | TRBJ1-1 | TRBV5-1 | TRBD1 | CASSLEGNRGRTEAFF | TGCGCCAGCAGCTTAGAGGGGAACAGGGGGAGGACTGAAGCTTTCTTT
. | TRBJ1-1 | TRBV18 | . | CASSPNVGAVNTEAFF | TGTGCCAGCTCACCAAATGTAGGGGCGGTGAACACTGAAGCTTTCTTT
once | TRBJ2-3 | TRBV5-4 | TRBD2 | CASSGLAGSADTQYF | TGTGCCAGCAGCGGACTAGCGGGAAGTGCAGATACGCAGTATTTT
. | TRBJ1-2 | TRBV28 | TRBD1 | CASSFPGQGVYGYTF | TGTGCCAGCAGTTTCCCGGGACAGGGTGTTTATGGCTACACCTTC
. | TRBJ2-5 | TRBV4-3 | . | CASSQVTIPGGTQYF | TGCGCCAGCAGCCAAGTGACTATCCCTGGAGGGACCCAGTACTTC